The source of this T cell receptor (beta chain) is a study of blood T cell repertoires in COVID-19. Study information: Sources were T cells, B-cell-depleted T cells, or PBMCs; the material itself was cDNA or gDNA.

Seattle patient enrollment occurred during active infection, with longitudinal follow-up thereafter. Original data processing: Amplifying reference gene primers gave estimates of nucleated cell counts. The data were produced by immunoSEQ multiplex PCR, yet TCRdb's version contains in-frame clones alone and is incomplete. V, J and clone size were drawn from that table, and D and trimming were deduced from the DNA. The data contain 200,000 to 250,000 clones, roughly four fifths of them singletons. This CDR3 is 14 amino acids long. Germline V gives CDR1 SGHNT, CDR2 YYREEE (reference sequence). Trimming stripped 0 bases from V and 2 bases from J, with 9 bases between.

The J gene is TRBJ2-7, the V gene TRBV5-4; D is possibly TRBD2 (6 bases). This sequence originates from a woman aged 80 or over with COVID-19, enrolled during active disease. The source material was peripheral blood. The CDR3 region has the DNA TGTGCCAGCAGCTTGGCCAGCGGGCCCTACGAGCAGTACTTC. Amino acids: CASSLASGPYEQYF.